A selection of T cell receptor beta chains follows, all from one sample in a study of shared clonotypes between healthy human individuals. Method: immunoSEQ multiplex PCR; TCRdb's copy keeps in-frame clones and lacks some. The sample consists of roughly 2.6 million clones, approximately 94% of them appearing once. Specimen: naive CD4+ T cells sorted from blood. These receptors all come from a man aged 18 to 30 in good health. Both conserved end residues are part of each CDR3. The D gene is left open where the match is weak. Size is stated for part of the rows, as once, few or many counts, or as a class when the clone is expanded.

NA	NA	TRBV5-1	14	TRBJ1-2	TGCGCCAGCAGCTTATTTACAGGGTCCTATGGCTACACCTTC	CASSLFTGSYGYTF
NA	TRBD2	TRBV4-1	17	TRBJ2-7	TGCGCCAGCAGCCCCTGGACTAGCGGGAGGAACTCCTACGAGCAGTACTTC	CASSPWTSGRNSYEQYF
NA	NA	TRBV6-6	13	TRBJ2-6	TGTGCCAGCAGTACTTCTGGGGCCAACGTCCTGACTTTC	CASSTSGANVLTF
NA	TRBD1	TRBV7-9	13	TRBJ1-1	TGTGCCAGCAGCTTATCAGGGGGTAATGAAGCTTTCTTT	CASSLSGGNEAFF
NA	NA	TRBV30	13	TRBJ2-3	TGTGCCTGGAGTGAAGGGGCTACAGATACGCAGTATTTT	CAWSEGATDTQYF
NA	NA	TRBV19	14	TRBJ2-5	TGTGCCAGTAGTATAGCGGGAGGGGGCGAGACCCAGTACTTC	CASSIAGGGETQYF
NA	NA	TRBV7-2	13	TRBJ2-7	TGTGCCAGCAGCTTTGGACAGAGCTACGAGCAGTACTTC	CASSFGQSYEQYF
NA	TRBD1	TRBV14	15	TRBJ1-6	TGTGCCAGCAGCCAGAGGACAGGGGTACATTCACCCCTCCACTTT	CASSQRTGVHSPLHF
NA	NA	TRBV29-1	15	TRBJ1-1	TGCAGCGTTGAAGATCGGGGGGGCTGGGACACTGAAGCTTTCTTT	CSVEDRGGWDTEAFF
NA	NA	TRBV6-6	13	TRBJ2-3	TGTGCCAGCAGTTACTCGAGCGGGGATACGCAGTATTTT	CASSYSSGDTQYF
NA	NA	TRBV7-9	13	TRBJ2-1	TGTGCCAGCAGCTCCCGGGAGGGGGCTAGTTTGTTCTTC	CASSSREGASLFF
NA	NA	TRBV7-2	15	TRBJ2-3	TGTGCCAGCAGCCCGGTAGGGGTAGCCACAGATACGCAGTATTTT	CASSPVGVATDTQYF
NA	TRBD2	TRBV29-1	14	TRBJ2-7	TGCAGCGTTGAGAGCGGGAGGGCCCCCTACGAGCAGTACTTC	CSVESGRAPYEQYF
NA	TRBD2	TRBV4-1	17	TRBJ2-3	TGCGCCAGCAGCCAAAGATCAACTAGCGGGAACACAGATACGCAGTATTTT	CASSQRSTSGNTDTQYF
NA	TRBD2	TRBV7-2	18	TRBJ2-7	TGTGCCAGCAGCCTTCGGACTAGCGGGTTTTCAGGATCCTACGAGCAGTACTTC	CASSLRTSGFSGSYEQYF
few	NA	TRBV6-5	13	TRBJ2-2	TGTGCCAGCAGTTACTCTCACACCGGGGAGCTGTTTTTT	CASSYSHTGELFF
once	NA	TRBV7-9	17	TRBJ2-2	TGTGCCAGCAGCTTAGCTCATCGTCAGGAGAACACCGGGGAGCTGTTTTTT	CASSLAHRQENTGELFF
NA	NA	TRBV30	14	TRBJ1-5	TGTGCCTGGAGTATTGGGCGAGGAGCTCAGCCCCAGCATTTT	CAWSIGRGAQPQHF
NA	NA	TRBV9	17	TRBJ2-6	TGTGCCAGCAGCGCTTCTATAGAACCCTCTGGGGCCAACGTCCTGACTTTC	CASSASIEPSGANVLTF
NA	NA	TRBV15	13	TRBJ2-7	TGTGCCACCAGCAGAGGGAACAGGGACGAGCAGTACTTC	CATSRGNRDEQYF
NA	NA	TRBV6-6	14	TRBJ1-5	TGTGCCAGCAGAGAGGCGGGGTCGAATCAGCCCCAGCATTTT	CASREAGSNQPQHF
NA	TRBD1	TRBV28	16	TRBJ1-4	TGTGCCAGCAGCCAGGGACAGCGTGCAACTAATGAAAAACTGTTTTTT	CASSQGQRATNEKLFF
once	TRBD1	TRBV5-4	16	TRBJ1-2	TGTGCCAGCAGCTACCCGGGACAGGGAACTAACTATGGCTACACCTTC	CASSYPGQGTNYGYTF
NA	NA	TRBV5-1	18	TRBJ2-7	TGCGCCAGCAGCGGGGCGGGATCAAGAACATTGAGCTCCTACGAGCAGTACTTC	CASSGAGSRTLSSYEQYF
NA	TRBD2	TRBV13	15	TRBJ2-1	TGTGCCAGCAGCCAGGGACTAGCGGGGGTCCATGAGCAGTTCTTC	CASSQGLAGVHEQFF
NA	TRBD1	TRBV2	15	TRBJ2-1	TGTGCCAGCAGTGCCGGGACAGGGTTATACAATGAGCAGTTCTTC	CASSAGTGLYNEQFF
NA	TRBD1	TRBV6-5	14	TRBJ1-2	TGTGCCAGCAGTCTACGGACAGGGGAGTATGGCTACACCTTC	CASSLRTGEYGYTF
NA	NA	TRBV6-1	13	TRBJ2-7	TGTGCCAGCAGGAACGACGGATCCTACGAGCAGTACTTC	CASRNDGSYEQYF
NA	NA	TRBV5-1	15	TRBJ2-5	TGCGCCAGCAGCTTGTCATCCGGCAGCCAAGAGACCCAGTACTTC	CASSLSSGSQETQYF